These 32 T cell receptor beta chains were sequenced from one sample in a study of control samples from healthy donors and cancer patients. Using immunoSEQ multiplex PCR, the repertoire was profiled, and TCRdb retains in-frame clones only, with some absent. This sample has 6,500 to 8,500 clones, with approximately 77% found just once. The sequencing sample was made of PBMCs. Every receptor here comes from a man in his 70s with lung cancer.

The V call is TRBV6-4, the J call TRBJ2-3; 9 bases align to TRBD2. Looked up from germline, CDR1 is MRHNA and CDR2 is SNTAGT. The CDR3 is made up of 15 amino acids. V lost 3 bases to trimming and J lost 1 base; unmatched junction nucleotides: 2. For the CDR3, the DNA is TGTGCCAGCAGTGAAGCGGGAGGACGCACAGATACGCAGTATTTT. This encodes CASSEAGGRTDTQYF.

Here the CDR3 reads CASTRDRVAGELFF. For the CDR3, the DNA is TGTGCCAGTACCAGGGACAGGGTAGCCGGGGAGCTGTTTTTT. The chain uses TRBV19 and TRBJ2-2; 9 nucleotides line up with TRBD1. The CDR3 spans 14 residues. Trimming took 7 bases from V and 6 from J; bases not matched to a gene: 6. Germline V gene lookup returns CDR1 LNHDA and CDR2 SQIVND (reference sequence). Using reference TRBV19 and TRBJ2-2 for the parts outside the CDR3, the full variable domain is DGGITQSPKYLFRKEGQNVTLSCEQNLNHDAMYWYRQDPGQGLRLIYYSQIVNDFQKGDIAEGYSVSREKKESFPLTVTSAQKNPTAFYLCASTRDRVAGELFFGEGSRLTVL.

J is TRBJ2-7 and V is TRBV30; D may be TRBD1 or TRBD2 (6 bases each). This CDR3 has 13 amino acids. The V and J ends lost 8 bases and 6 bases respectively, with 20 bases between them. From germline, CDR1 is GTSNPN and CDR2 SVGIG (reference sequence). CDR3 in amino acids: CAGNSGARSEQYF. The CDR3 DNA reads as TGTGCCGGGAACTCGGGGGCGCGAAGCGAGCAGTACTTC.

This chain's CDR3 is CASSFGQAGQETQYF. CDR3 nucleotides: TGTGCCAGCAGCTTTGGGCAAGCCGGGCAGGAGACCCAGTACTTC. The chain uses TRBV5-6 and TRBJ2-5; D is unclear. This CDR3 spans 15 amino acids. V was shortened by 2 bases and J by 5 bases, with 16 bases between the two germline ends. Germline V gives CDR1 SGHDT, CDR2 YYEEEE.

The chain joins TRBV9 to TRBJ2-7; 9 nucleotides align to TRBD1. V shed 3 bases and J 6 bases; nucleotides not matched to a gene: 13. This CDR3 contains 16 residues. Per the germline V gene, CDR1 is SGDLS and CDR2 is YYNGEE. The CDR3 sequence is CASSARQGGLMGEQYF. CDR3 bases: TGTGCCAGCAGCGCTCGACAGGGGGGTTTAATGGGCGAGCAGTACTTC.

V gene TRBV7-9 combines with J gene TRBJ2-7, with TRBD1 matching over 9 bases. The CDR3 extends over 15 amino acids. J was trimmed by 0 bases and V by 0 bases; bases with no gene match: 0. The V gene's germline CDR1 is SEHNR and CDR2 FQNEAQ (reference sequence). The CDR3 sequence is CASSLATGGSYEQYF. CDR3 coding DNA: TGTGCCAGCAGCTTAGCGACAGGGGGCTCCTACGAGCAGTACTTC.

J is TRBJ1-1 and V is TRBV24-1; 7 nucleotides line up with TRBD1. Trimming cost V 4 bases and J 6 bases; bases outside gene matches: 7. Germline V gene data show CDR1 as KGHDR and CDR2 as SFDVKD. The CDR3 totals 14 residues. CDR3 in amino acids: CATSEGDSQAEAFF. The CDR3 DNA is TGTGCCACCAGTGAGGGGGACAGTCAAGCTGAAGCTTTCTTT.

The chain carries TRBV10-2 and TRBJ2-7; D remains ambiguous. Trimming pared 4 bases from V and 4 bases from J, leaving 11 bases between. This CDR3 has 13 residues. The germline V gene has CDR1 WSHSY and CDR2 SAAADI. CDR3 coding DNA: TGCGCCAGCAGTGCCCAACGGCGTTACGAGCAGTACTTC. Its protein is CASSAQRRYEQYF.

This chain connects TRBV4-3 to TRBJ2-1; unclear D gene. The CDR3 sequence is 15 residues long. V lost 0 bases and J 3 bases, leaving 9 bases between the germline ends. Germline CDR1 LGHNA, CDR2 YSLEER. The CDR3 sequence is CASSQDTRLYNEQFF. The CDR3 nucleotides read TGCGCCAGCAGCCAAGATACCCGACTCTACAATGAGCAGTTCTTC.

Only one count was recorded for this clone. Here the CDR3 DNA reads TGTGCCAGCAGCTCCCTGGGTAGCGGGAGCTACGAGCAGTACTTC. Its translation is CASSSLGSGSYEQYF. This sequence joins TRBV5-6 and TRBJ2-7, with 9 bases lining up with TRBD2. Germline CDR1 and CDR2: SGHDT and YYEEEE. CDR3 size: 15 residues. With V trimmed by 3 bases and J by 3 bases, 7 bases remained unmatched.

This clone was recorded once. The rearrangement uses TRBV7-2 and TRBJ2-2; D is uncertain. The ends were cut back, 6 bases at V and 4 bases at J, with 12 bases in the middle. Germline V gene data show CDR1 as SGHTA and CDR2 as FQGNSA. The CDR3 is 14 amino acids. CDR3 in amino acids: CASRLDLSTGELFF. In nucleotides, the CDR3 is TGTGCCAGCAGACTGGACCTTAGCACCGGGGAGCTGTTTTTT.

This chain connects TRBV7-2 to TRBJ1-5; 11 positions agree with TRBD1. With V trimmed by 5 bases and J by 5 bases, 2 bases remained unmatched. Germline values: CDR1 SGHTA, CDR2 FQGNSA. The CDR3 totals 14 residues. The CDR3 nucleotides are TGTGCCAGCAGCCAGGACAGGGGGCATCAGCCCCAGCATTTT. This translates into CASSQDRGHQPQHF.

V gene TRBV4-2 combines with J gene TRBJ2-7, with D possibly TRBD2 on 5 matching bases. V shed 5 bases and J shed 0 bases, with 17 bases lying between them. Germline V gene lookup returns CDR1 LGHNA and CDR2 YNFKEQ. There are 16 residues in the CDR3. The CDR3 DNA reads as TGTGCCAGCAGCGAACTTCCGGGATCGGGCTCCTACGAGCAGTACTTC. It is translated as CASSELPGSGSYEQYF.

This clone was counted a single time. CDR3 nucleotides: TGTGCCAGCAGTTTCGTCAGGACCCACGGTGAAAAACTGTTTTTT. Translated, it gives CASSFVRTHGEKLFF. The chain has TRBV27 and TRBJ1-4; no reliable D call. Germline CDR1 and CDR2: MNHEY and SMNVEV (reference sequence). The CDR3 has 15 residues. Trimming stripped 3 bases from V and 7 bases from J, with 15 bases between.

The chain links TRBV7-8 to TRBJ1-4; D gene unclear. Trimming took off 4 bases at V and 5 bases at J, with 11 bases between the two ends. There are 14 residues in the CDR3. From germline, CDR1 is SGHVS and CDR2 FQNEAQ. CDR3 protein: CASSSREANEKLFF. The CDR3 DNA is TGTGCCAGCAGCTCCCGGGAAGCAAATGAAAAACTGTTTTTT.

For the CDR3, the DNA is TGCGCCAGCAGCCAAACTCAGGGGACCCCGGGACTAGCAGTTGGAGATACGCAGTATTTT. Translating it yields CASSQTQGTPGLAVGDTQYF. The chain combines TRBV4-1 with TRBJ2-3; 9 bases line up with TRBD2. The trim removed 2 bases at V and 5 bases at J, leaving 20 bases unmatched. The germline CDR1 and CDR2 sequences are MGHRA and YSYEKL. The CDR3 sequence is 20 residues long.

This chain links TRBV28 with TRBJ2-7; a weak D match, TRBD2 (6 bases). The V end was cut by 4 bases, the J end by 4 bases, with 14 bases between. The CDR3 length is 14 residues. Germline V gives CDR1 MDHEN, CDR2 SYDVKM. The CDR3 region is CASSYPPGTYEQYF. The DNA of the CDR3 is TGTGCCAGCAGTTACCCCCCAGGGACTTACGAGCAGTACTTC.

V gene TRBV24-1 combines with J gene TRBJ2-1, with 7 bases aligning to TRBD2. V was clipped by 3 bases and J by 8 bases; unmatched bases: 15. This CDR3 has 17 residues. The germline V gene has CDR1 KGHDR and CDR2 SFDVKD. CDR3 nucleotide sequence: TGTGCCACCAGTGATGTCACCCTTTTGGGAGGGGAGGATGAGCAGTTCTTC. It is translated as CATSDVTLLGGEDEQFF.

The rearrangement links TRBV7-8 to TRBJ2-7; D uncertain. V lost 1 base and J lost 3, with 16 bases in between. Germline V gene sequence: CDR1 SGHVS, CDR2 FQNEAQ. The CDR3 totals 16 residues. The DNA of the CDR3 is TGTGCCAGCAGCTTAGAAGGTGCAGGACCAAGCTACGAGCAGTACTTC. Its protein product is CASSLEGAGPSYEQYF.

The chain carries TRBV27 and TRBJ1-5; D remains unclear. The germline CDR1 and CDR2 sequences are MNHEY and SMNVEV (reference sequence). Trimming removed 4 bases at V and 5 bases at J, with 9 bases between. The CDR3 sequence is 13 residues long. The CDR3 nucleotides read TGTGCCAGCAGTTCCGCCAGTTATCAGCCCCAGCATTTT. Translation gives CASSSASYQPQHF.

The chain carries TRBV5-1 and TRBJ2-1; D not certain. V was trimmed by 0 bases and J by 0 bases, leaving 13 bases between them. Germline V gene sequence: CDR1 SGHRS, CDR2 YFSETQ. This CDR3 spans 17 amino acids. For the CDR3, the DNA is TGCGCCAGCAGCTTGGCCAACCCGCGGAGCTCCTACAATGAGCAGTTCTTC. It encodes CASSLANPRSSYNEQFF. Drawing the rest from reference TRBV5-1 and TRBJ2-1, the complete variable domain is KAGVTQTPRYLIKTRGQQVTLSCSPISGHRSVSWYQQTPGQGLQFLFEYFSETQRNKGNFPGRFSGRQFSNSRSEMNVSTLELGDSALYLCASSLANPRSSYNEQFFGPGTRLTVL.

This clone came up a few times. The chain links TRBV19 to TRBJ2-5, with 13 bases aligning to TRBD2. Germline lookup yields CDR1 LNHDA and CDR2 SQIVND (reference sequence). Trimming at V came to 9 bases and at J to 5 bases, leaving 9 bases not matched to a gene. This CDR3 contains 15 residues. The CDR3 sequence: CASQWTSGSTETQYF. Written as DNA, the CDR3 is TGTGCCAGCCAGTGGACTAGCGGGAGTACGGAGACCCAGTACTTC.

The V and J genes are TRBV3-1 (or the pseudogene TRBV3-2) and TRBJ2-7, with D tentatively TRBD1 (6 bases). V gave up 3 bases and J gave up 4 bases, with 7 bases separating them. The CDR3 runs 12 residues. Germline values: CDR1 LGHDT, CDR2 YNNKEL (reference sequence). The chain's CDR3 is CASSQGAYEQYF. In nucleotides, the CDR3 is TGTGCCAGCAGCCAGGGGGCTTACGAGCAGTACTTC.

This chain links TRBV6-5 with TRBJ1-1; the match to TRBD1 covers 8 bases. V gave up 6 bases and J gave up 0 bases; unmatched junction bases: 3. The CDR3 is made up of 14 amino acids. The germline CDR1 and CDR2 sequences are MNHEY and SVGAGI. The CDR3: CASRQGAMNTEAFF. The CDR3 DNA is TGTGCCAGCAGGCAGGGGGCAATGAACACTGAAGCTTTCTTT.

V usage is TRBV5-1 and J usage is TRBJ2-7; 10 nucleotides line up with TRBD1. The CDR3 spans 14 residues. Germline loops: CDR1 SGHRS, CDR2 YFSETQ. J was trimmed by 6 bases and V by 4 bases; bases with no gene match: 7. The CDR3 protein is CASSRDRGVGEQYF. CDR3 DNA: TGCGCCAGCAGCCGGGACAGGGGAGTTGGCGAGCAGTACTTC.

The chain combines TRBV6-5 with TRBJ1-5; 8 bases line up with TRBD1. In germline, CDR1 is MNHEY, CDR2 SVGAGI. This CDR3 comprises 15 residues. V lost 6 bases to trimming and J lost 1 base; unmatched junction nucleotides: 5. CDR3 protein: CASSSRQGSNQPQHF. The CDR3 DNA reads as TGTGCCAGCAGCTCAAGACAGGGGAGCAATCAGCCCCAGCATTTT.

The chain joins TRBV19 to TRBJ2-3; D may be TRBD1 (5 bases). The CDR3 consists of 15 residues. Germline V gene lookup returns CDR1 LNHDA and CDR2 SQIVND (reference sequence). Trimming pared 3 bases from V and 2 bases from J, leaving 12 bases between. The CDR3 DNA reads TGTGCCAGTAGTATTGGTACAGGTAACACAGATACGCAGTATTTT. Translating gives CASSIGTGNTDTQYF.

The V and J genes are TRBV11-2 and TRBJ1-1, with a weak D call TRBD1 (6 bases). V lost 4 bases, J lost 8 bases, and 17 bases lay in between. The CDR3 has 14 amino acids. Germline V gene lookup returns CDR1 SGHAT and CDR2 FQNNGV. CDR3 in amino acids: CASSSILLDSEAFF. The DNA of the CDR3 is TGTGCCAGCAGCTCGATTTTATTGGACAGCGAAGCTTTCTTT. Together with reference TRBV11-2 and TRBJ1-1, the CDR3 gives the full variable domain: EAGVAQSPRYKIIEKRQSVAFWCNPISGHATLYWYQQILGQGPKLLIQFQNNGVVDDSQLPKDRFSAERLKGVDSTLKIQPAKLEDSAVYLCASSSILLDSEAFFGQGTRLTVV.

This clone was counted a single time. The rearrangement joins TRBV14 to TRBJ2-3, with a weak D call TRBD2 (6 bases). Per germline, CDR1 SGHDN and CDR2 FVKESK. The CDR3 spans 15 residues. V dropped 1 base and J dropped 3 bases, with 11 bases sitting between them. Written as DNA, the CDR3 is TGTGCCAGCAGCCAAGGACTAGGCAGTACAGATACGCAGTATTTT. Encoded protein: CASSQGLGSTDTQYF.

In this sample, this clone turned up once. CDR3 sequence reads: CASSPTGALTEAFF. In DNA, the CDR3 is TGTGCCAGCAGCCCGACAGGGGCGTTAACAGAAGCTTTCTTT. The chain carries TRBV11-2 and TRBJ1-1, with 8 bases aligning to TRBD1. Germline CDR1 SGHAT, CDR2 FQNNGV. The CDR3 has 14 residues. J lost 8 bases, V lost 5 bases, and 10 bases had no gene match.

CDR3 in amino acids: CASSLRRQGNTEAFF. CDR3 coding DNA: TGTGCCAGCAGTTTACGGAGACAGGGGAACACTGAAGCTTTCTTT. V gene TRBV27 combines with J gene TRBJ1-1; 7 bases agree with TRBD1. The CDR3 loop spans 15 amino acids. The V and J ends lost 2 bases and 1 base, in that order; junction bases with no gene match: 4. Germline V gene lookup returns CDR1 MNHEY and CDR2 SMNVEV (reference sequence).

The chain uses TRBV29-1 and TRBJ2-3, with a tentative D call TRBD1 (6 bases). V was shortened by 3 bases and J by 4 bases, with 8 bases between the two germline ends. CDR1 SQVTM and CDR2 ANQGSEA come from the germline V gene. The CDR3 has 12 residues. The CDR3 region is CSVDRGPDTQYF. In DNA form, the CDR3 reads TGCAGCGTTGACAGGGGCCCAGATACGCAGTATTTT.